This T cell receptor beta chain was captured in a study of blood T cell repertoires in COVID-19. This CDR3 is 16 amino acids long. With 2 bases clipped from V and 7 bases from J, the junction kept 11 bases outside the gene matches. Germline CDR1 and CDR2: MNHEY and SVGEGT. TCRdb's table, derived via immunoSEQ multiplex PCR, lists solely in-frame clones and lacks some. Of hundreds of thousands of clones listed, around 90% were seen once; the top ten hold roughly 3%. The receptor's source is a woman aged 18-35 years who had recovered from COVID-19. The chain links TRBV6-2 or TRBV6-3 to TRBJ2-1; 7 bases align to TRBD2. Source material: peripheral blood. The CDR3 nucleotides read TGTGCCAGCAGTTACGTGCGTAGCGGGCGGGGAAATGAGCAGTTCTTC. Its protein is CASSYVRSGRGNEQFF.